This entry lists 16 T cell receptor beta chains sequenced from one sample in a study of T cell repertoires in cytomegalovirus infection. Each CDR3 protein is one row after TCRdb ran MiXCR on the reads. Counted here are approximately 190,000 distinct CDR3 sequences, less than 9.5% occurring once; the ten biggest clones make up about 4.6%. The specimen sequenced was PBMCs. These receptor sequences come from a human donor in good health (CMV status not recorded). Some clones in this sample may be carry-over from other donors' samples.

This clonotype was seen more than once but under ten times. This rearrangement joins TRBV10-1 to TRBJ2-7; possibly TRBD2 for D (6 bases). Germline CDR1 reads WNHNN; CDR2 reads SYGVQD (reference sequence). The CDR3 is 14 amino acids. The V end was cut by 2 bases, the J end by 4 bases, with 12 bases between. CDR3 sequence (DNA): TGCGCCAGCAGTGAGAAGGTGGCGGGATACGAGCAGTACTTC. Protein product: CASSEKVAGYEQYF.

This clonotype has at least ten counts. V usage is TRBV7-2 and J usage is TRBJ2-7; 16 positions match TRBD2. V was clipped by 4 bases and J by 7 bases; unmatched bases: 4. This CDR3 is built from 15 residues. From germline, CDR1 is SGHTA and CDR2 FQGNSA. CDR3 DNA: TGTGCCAGCAGCTCGGGACTAGCGGGAGGGAGAGAGCAGTACTTC. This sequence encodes CASSSGLAGGREQYF.

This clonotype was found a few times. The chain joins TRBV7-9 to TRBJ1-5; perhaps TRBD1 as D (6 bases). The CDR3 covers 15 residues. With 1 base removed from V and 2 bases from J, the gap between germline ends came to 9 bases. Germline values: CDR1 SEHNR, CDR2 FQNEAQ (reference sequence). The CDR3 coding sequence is TGTGCCAGCAGCTTAGAGAAGGGGGGCAATCAGCCCCAGCATTTT. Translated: CASSLEKGGNQPQHF.

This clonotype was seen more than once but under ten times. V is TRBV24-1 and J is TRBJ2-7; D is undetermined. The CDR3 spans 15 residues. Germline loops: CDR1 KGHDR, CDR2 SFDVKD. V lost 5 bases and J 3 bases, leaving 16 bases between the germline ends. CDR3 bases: TGTGCCACCAGTGTTGGCGGTAGAGCCAACTACGAGCAGTACTTC. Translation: CATSVGGRANYEQYF.

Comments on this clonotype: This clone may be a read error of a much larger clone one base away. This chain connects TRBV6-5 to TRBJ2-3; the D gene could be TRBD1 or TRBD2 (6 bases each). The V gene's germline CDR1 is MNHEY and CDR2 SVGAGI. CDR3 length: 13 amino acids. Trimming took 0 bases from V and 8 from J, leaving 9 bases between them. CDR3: CASSYSRGVTQYF. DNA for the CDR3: TGTGCCAGCAGTTACTCGAGGGGGGTTACGCAGTATTTT.

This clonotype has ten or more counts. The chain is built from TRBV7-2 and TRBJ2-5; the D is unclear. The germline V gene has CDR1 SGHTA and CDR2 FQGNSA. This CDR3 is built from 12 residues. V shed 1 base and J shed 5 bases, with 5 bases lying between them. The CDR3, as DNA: TGTGCCAGCAGCTTAGTTGAGGAGACCCAGTACTTC. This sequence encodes CASSLVEETQYF.

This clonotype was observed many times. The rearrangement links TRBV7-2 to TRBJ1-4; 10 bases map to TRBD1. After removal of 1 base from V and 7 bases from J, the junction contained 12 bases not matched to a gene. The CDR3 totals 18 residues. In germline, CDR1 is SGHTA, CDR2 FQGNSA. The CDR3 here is CASSLVGQGSSRAEKLFF. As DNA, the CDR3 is TGTGCCAGCAGCTTAGTGGGACAGGGGAGTTCGAGGGCTGAAAAACTGTTTTTT.

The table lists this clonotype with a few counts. The chain's CDR3 is CATASQGTVTDTQYF. CDR3 DNA: TGTGCCACCGCGTCACAGGGTACAGTCACAGATACGCAGTATTTT. V usage is TRBV24-1 and J usage is TRBJ2-3; D may be TRBD1 (6 bases). The V end was cut by 9 bases, the J end by 2 bases, with 17 bases between. Germline V gene lookup returns CDR1 KGHDR and CDR2 SFDVKD. This CDR3 spans 15 amino acids.

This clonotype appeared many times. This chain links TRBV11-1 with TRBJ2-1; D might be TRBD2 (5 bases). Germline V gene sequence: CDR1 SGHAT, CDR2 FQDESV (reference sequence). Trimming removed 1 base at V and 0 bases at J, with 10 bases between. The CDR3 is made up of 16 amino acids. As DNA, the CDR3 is TGTGCCAGCAGCTTAGATGAGCGGAGCTCCTACAATGAGCAGTTCTTC. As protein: CASSLDERSSYNEQFF.

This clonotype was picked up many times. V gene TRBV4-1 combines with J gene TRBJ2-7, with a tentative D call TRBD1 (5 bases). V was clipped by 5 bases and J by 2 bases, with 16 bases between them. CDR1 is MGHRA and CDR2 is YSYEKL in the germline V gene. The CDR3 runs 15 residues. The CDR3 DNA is TGCGCCAGCAGCGAGGCGACGACAGTGACCTACGAGCAGTACTTC. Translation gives CASSEATTVTYEQYF.

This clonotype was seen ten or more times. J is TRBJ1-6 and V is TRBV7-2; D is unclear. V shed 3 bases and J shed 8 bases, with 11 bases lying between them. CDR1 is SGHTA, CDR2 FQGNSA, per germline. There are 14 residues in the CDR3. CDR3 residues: CASSFNDGDSPLHF. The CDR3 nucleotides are TGTGCCAGCAGCTTTAACGACGGGGATTCACCCCTCCACTTT.

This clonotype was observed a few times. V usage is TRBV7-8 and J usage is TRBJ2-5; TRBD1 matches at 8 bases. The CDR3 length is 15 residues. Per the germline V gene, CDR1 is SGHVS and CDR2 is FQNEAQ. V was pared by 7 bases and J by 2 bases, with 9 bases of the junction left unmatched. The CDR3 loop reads CASIHPRQGQETQYF. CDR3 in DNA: TGTGCCAGCATACATCCAAGACAGGGGCAAGAGACCCAGTACTTC.

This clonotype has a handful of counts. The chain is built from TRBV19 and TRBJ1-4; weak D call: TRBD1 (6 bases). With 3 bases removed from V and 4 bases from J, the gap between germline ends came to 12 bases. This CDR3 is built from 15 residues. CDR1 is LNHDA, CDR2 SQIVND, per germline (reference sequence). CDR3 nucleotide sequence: TGTGCCAGTAGTATGCAGGACAGCCGTAATGAAAAACTGTTTTTT. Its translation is CASSMQDSRNEKLFF.

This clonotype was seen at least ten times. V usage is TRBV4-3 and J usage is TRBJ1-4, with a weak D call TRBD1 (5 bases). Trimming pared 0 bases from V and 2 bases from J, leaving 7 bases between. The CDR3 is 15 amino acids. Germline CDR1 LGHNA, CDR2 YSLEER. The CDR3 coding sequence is TGCGCCAGCAGCCAAGAGAGACAGACTAATGAAAAACTGTTTTTT. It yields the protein CASSQERQTNEKLFF.

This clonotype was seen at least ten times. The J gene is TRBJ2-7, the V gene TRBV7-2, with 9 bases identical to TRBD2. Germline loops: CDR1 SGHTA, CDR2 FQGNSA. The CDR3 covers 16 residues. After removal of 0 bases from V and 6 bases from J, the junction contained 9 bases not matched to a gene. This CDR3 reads CASSLAVAGVRAEQYF. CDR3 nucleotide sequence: TGTGCCAGCAGCTTAGCTGTAGCGGGGGTGAGGGCCGAGCAGTACTTC. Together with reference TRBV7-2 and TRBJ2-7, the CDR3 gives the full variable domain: GAGVSQSPSNKVTEKGKDVELRCDPISGHTALYWYRQSLGQGLEFLIYFQGNSAPDKSGLPSDRFSAERTGGSVSTLTIQRTQQEDSAVYLCASSLAVAGVRAEQYFGPGTRLTVT.

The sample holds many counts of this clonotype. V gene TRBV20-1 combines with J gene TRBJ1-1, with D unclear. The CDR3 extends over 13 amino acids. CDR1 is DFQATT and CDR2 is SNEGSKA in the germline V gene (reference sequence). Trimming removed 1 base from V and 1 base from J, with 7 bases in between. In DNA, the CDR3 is TGCAGTGCTAGAGGACACTCGAACACTGAAGCTTTCTTT. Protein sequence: CSARGHSNTEAFF.